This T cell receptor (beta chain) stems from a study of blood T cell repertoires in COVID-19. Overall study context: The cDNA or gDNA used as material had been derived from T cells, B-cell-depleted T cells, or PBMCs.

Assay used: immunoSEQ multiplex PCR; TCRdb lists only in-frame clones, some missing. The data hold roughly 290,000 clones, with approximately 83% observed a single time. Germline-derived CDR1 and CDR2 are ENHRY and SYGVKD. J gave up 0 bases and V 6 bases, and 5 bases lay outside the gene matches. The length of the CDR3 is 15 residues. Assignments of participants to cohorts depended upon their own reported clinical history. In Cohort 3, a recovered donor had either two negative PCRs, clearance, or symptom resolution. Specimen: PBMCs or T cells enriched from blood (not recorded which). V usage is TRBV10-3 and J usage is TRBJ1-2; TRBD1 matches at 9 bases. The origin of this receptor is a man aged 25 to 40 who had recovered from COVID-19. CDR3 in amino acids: CAIRSGTGPNYGYTF. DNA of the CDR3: TGTGCCATCAGATCCGGGACAGGGCCTAACTATGGCTACACCTTC.